These T cell receptor beta chains were read from a single sample in a study of CD8 T cells in ankylosing spondylitis. Each CDR3 protein is one row after TCRdb ran MiXCR on the 5' RACE reads. The sample holds under 850,000 distinct CDR3 sequences; roughly 20% are singletons and the top ten take approximately 18%. What was sequenced was blood, either unsorted or a sorted T cell fraction (not recorded which). These receptors all come from a male donor with ankylosing spondylitis. The CDR3 runs from the conserved cysteine through the conserved F or W. The D gene is left open where the match is weak. Not every row has a clone size; where given, it reads once, few, many or a size class.

d_call,clone_size,j_call,v_call,cdr3_nt,cdr3_aa
TRBD2,.,TRBJ2-1,TRBV7-2,TGTGCCAGCAGCGATAGCGGGAGAGGGACGTGGAATGAGCAGTTCTTC,CASSDSGRGTWNEQFF
TRBD2,.,TRBJ2-1,TRBV20-1,TGCAGTGCTAGAGATTTTTTCGGAACTAGCGGGAGGAGTAGCGATGAGCAGTTCTTC,CSARDFFGTSGRSSDEQFF
TRBD1,few,TRBJ2-5,TRBV20-1,TGCAGTGCTGAGCCCTCAGGGGGCGCAGGGACCCAGTACTTC,CSAEPSGGAGTQYF
.,.,TRBJ2-1,TRBV7-3,TGTGCCAGCAGCCAAGATACAGGGCTTAATGAGCAGTTCTTC,CASSQDTGLNEQFF
TRBD2,.,TRBJ2-5,TRBV5-1,TGCGCCAGCAGCTCCACTAGCGGGGAGTACCAAGAGACCCAGTACTTC,CASSSTSGEYQETQYF
.,.,TRBJ2-2,TRBV29-1,TGCAGCGTCCGGAGGGGCGAGAGCACCGGGGAGCTGTTTTTT,CSVRRGESTGELFF
TRBD2,.,TRBJ2-5,TRBV19,TGTGCCAGTAGAGAAAAAGCGGGAGTGCCTTCCCAGTACTTC,CASREKAGVPSQYF
TRBD2,few,TRBJ2-3,TRBV9,TGTGCCAGCAAGAGGACTAGCGGATGGGGCACAGATACGCAGTATTTT,CASKRTSGWGTDTQYF
.,.,TRBJ2-2,TRBV6-5,TGTGCCAGCAGTTACTTTTTGGCGGGACGTGAGTCCGGGGAGCTGTTTTTT,CASSYFLAGRESGELFF
TRBD2,.,TRBJ2-1,TRBV29-1,TGCAGCGTTGAAGGGAGGGAAGCGGGAGATAATGAGCAGTTCTTC,CSVEGREAGDNEQFF
.,.,TRBJ2-3,TRBV7-3,TGTGCCAGCAGCAAATCGCCTTCGAAGAGTCTAGGCACAGATACGCAGTATTTT,CASSKSPSKSLGTDTQYF
.,many,TRBJ1-1,TRBV5-1,TGCGCCAGCAGCTTGTCCGGGGACACTGAAGCTTTCTTT,CASSLSGDTEAFF
.,few,TRBJ1-1,TRBV9,TGTGCCAGCAGCGGCTACGGGACATACGATGGGGGCACTGAAGCTTTCTTT,CASSGYGTYDGGTEAFF
.,.,TRBJ2-1,TRBV13,TGTGCCAGCAGCTTAGGCCACGGGGCCGTGGTGAATGAGCAGTTCTTC,CASSLGHGAVVNEQFF
.,few,TRBJ1-2,TRBV12-3/TRBV12-4,TGTGCCAGTTCCGGGACAAGGGCACAAAGGGATGGCTACACCTTC,CASSGTRAQRDGYTF
.,.,TRBJ2-7,TRBV5-1,TGCGCCAGCAGCCCCGGACACGTCTCCTACGAGCAGTACTTC,CASSPGHVSYEQYF
.,few,TRBJ2-7,TRBV28,TGTGCCAGCGAAGGACGGCAACCCTACGAGCAGTACTTC,CASEGRQPYEQYF
.,many,TRBJ1-1,TRBV12-3/TRBV12-4,TGTGCCAGCAGTCCGGACAAGAACACTGAAGCTTTCTTT,CASSPDKNTEAFF
.,.,TRBJ1-1,TRBV5-1,TGCGCCAGCAGCTTCGGCAGAATAGACTCTGAAGCTTTCTTT,CASSFGRIDSEAFF
TRBD2,.,TRBJ2-3,TRBV12-3/TRBV12-4,TGTGCCAGCACCCACTCGGCGAGCGGGGGGGGAGATACGCAGTATTTT,CASTHSASGGGDTQYF
TRBD2,few,TRBJ2-7,TRBV20-1,TGCAGTGCTTACCGACTAGCGGGAGCGCTATGGGAGCAGTACTTC,CSAYRLAGALWEQYF
.,.,TRBJ1-1,TRBV24-1,TGTGCCACCAGTGATTTGATTGAGGACGGGAACCGGGATCCTGAAGCTTTCTTT,CATSDLIEDGNRDPEAFF
.,.,TRBJ2-5,TRBV6-1,TGTGCCAGCAGCCCAGGCGGGGTACTCCAAGAGACCCAGTACTTC,CASSPGGVLQETQYF
TRBD1,.,TRBJ2-7,TRBV20-1,TGCAGTGCAACCGGGACAGGGGTTGGCGAGCAGTACTTC,CSATGTGVGEQYF
.,.,TRBJ2-3,TRBV7-3,TGTGCCAGCAGCCCGAAAGTGGGGCCTAGCACAGATACGCAGTATTTT,CASSPKVGPSTDTQYF
.,few,TRBJ2-1,TRBV10-3,TGTGCCATCAGTGATGTGTCCTACAATGAGCAGTTCTTC,CAISDVSYNEQFF
.,few,TRBJ2-5,TRBV3-1,TGTGCCAGCAGCCAGGAGCAAGAGACCCAGTACTTC,CASSQEQETQYF
TRBD1,.,TRBJ2-7,TRBV20-1,TGCAGTGCTAGGTCGGACAGGCCCTACGAGCAGTACTTC,CSARSDRPYEQYF
.,.,TRBJ1-5,TRBV12-3/TRBV12-4,TGTGCCAGCAGTCCTGGGGGCAGGGATCATCAGCCCCAGCATTTT,CASSPGGRDHQPQHF
TRBD2,.,TRBJ2-7,TRBV3-1,TGTGCCAGCAGCCAAGAGGGGAGGGCTGACGAGCAGTACTTC,CASSQEGRADEQYF
TRBD1,few,TRBJ2-1,TRBV24-1,TGTGCCACCAGTGATCCAGGACAGGGGAGAATTGAGCAGTTCTTC,CATSDPGQGRIEQFF
.,few,TRBJ2-7,TRBV20-1,TGCAGTGCTAGTTACCCAGACCCGGACGAGCAGTACTTC,CSASYPDPDEQYF
.,.,TRBJ2-5,TRBV20-1,TGCAGTGCTAGACTCAAGGAGGAGACCCAGTACTTC,CSARLKEETQYF
.,.,TRBJ2-7,TRBV6-1,TGTGCCAGCGGGGGACCTACCCCCTACGAGCAGTACTTC,CASGGPTPYEQYF
.,.,TRBJ1-5,TRBV10-3,TGTGCCATCAGGGCAGATAGCAATCAGCCCCAGCATTTT,CAIRADSNQPQHF
.,.,TRBJ1-3,TRBV9,TGTGCCAGCAGCGGAAACAGAGGCTCTGGAAACACCATATATTTT,CASSGNRGSGNTIYF
.,few,TRBJ2-7,TRBV5-1,TGCGCCAGCAACGGAGGGGTTGGCGAGCAGTACTTC,CASNGGVGEQYF
.,few,TRBJ2-7,TRBV25-1,TGTGCCAGCAGTGAGACACGCCACGAGCAGTACTTC,CASSETRHEQYF
.,.,TRBJ2-1,TRBV4-1,TGCGCCAGCAGCCAAGCTCCGGGAACCTGGAACAATGAGCAGTTCTTC,CASSQAPGTWNNEQFF
TRBD2,.,TRBJ2-5,TRBV7-2,TGTGCCAGCAGCTCGACTAGCGGGAGACAAGAGACCCAGTACTTC,CASSSTSGRQETQYF
.,many,TRBJ1-1,TRBV7-2,TGTGCCAGCAGCTTACGCAAGAACACTGAAGCTTTCTTT,CASSLRKNTEAFF
.,few,TRBJ2-7,TRBV7-9,TGTGCCAGCAGCAGGCAGGGGATCTACGAGCAGTACTTC,CASSRQGIYEQYF
TRBD1,.,TRBJ2-5,TRBV24-1,TGTGCCACCAGTGATCCGGGACAGGGGTCGGAGACCCAGTACTTC,CATSDPGQGSETQYF
TRBD1,few,TRBJ1-5,TRBV5-6,TGTGCCAGCAGCTCATGGGACAGGGGGGTTTATCAGCCCCAGCATTTT,CASSSWDRGVYQPQHF
TRBD2,.,TRBJ2-7,TRBV29-1,TGCAGCGTTGAAGATGGGGTAGCGGGGGCCACCTACGAGCAGTACTTC,CSVEDGVAGATYEQYF
.,many,TRBJ1-5,TRBV6-1,TGTGCCAGCAGTGATTCCGGGGGAGGACAGCCCCAGCATTTT,CASSDSGGGQPQHF
.,.,TRBJ2-2,TRBV5-1,TGCGCCAGCAGCTTGGCGCAAGCGAACACCGGGGAGCTGTTTTTT,CASSLAQANTGELFF
.,many,TRBJ2-7,TRBV20-1,TGCAGTGCCCGAGAGGCAATCGGATCCTACGAGCAGTACTTC,CSAREAIGSYEQYF
.,.,TRBJ2-1,TRBV4-1,TGCGCCAGCAGCCAAGATAGAACCCCGGGCGAGCAGTTCTTC,CASSQDRTPGEQFF
TRBD2,.,TRBJ2-7,TRBV12-3/TRBV12-4,TGTGCCAGCAGTCGGACTAGCGGGAGCGACGAGCAGTACTTC,CASSRTSGSDEQYF
TRBD2,.,TRBJ2-1,TRBV12-3/TRBV12-4,TGTGCCAGCTGGGATGGGGGCGGGGGGGGGAGCTCCTACAATGAGCAGTTCTTC,CASWDGGGGGSSYNEQFF